This TCR beta chain emerged from a study of blood T cell repertoires in COVID-19. Generated by immunoSEQ multiplex PCR, the TCRdb table keeps only in-frame clones and is missing some. This sample yields 200,000 to 250,000 clones, of which roughly 88% are seen a single time; about 2.2% belongs to the top ten. Germline-derived CDR1 and CDR2 are MNHEY and SMNVEV (reference sequence). CDR3 size: 18 residues. The V and J ends lost 3 bases and 2 bases respectively, with 17 bases between them. This clonotype was obtained from a man aged 30-40 years who had recovered from COVID-19. The genes are TRBV27 and TRBJ2-6; possibly TRBD1 for D (5 bases). Sequencing was done on a sample of peripheral blood. As DNA, the CDR3 is TGTGCCAGCAGTTTGGGATTCCAGGGAATCACTGGGGCCAACGTCCTGACTTTC. As protein: CASSLGFQGITGANVLTF.